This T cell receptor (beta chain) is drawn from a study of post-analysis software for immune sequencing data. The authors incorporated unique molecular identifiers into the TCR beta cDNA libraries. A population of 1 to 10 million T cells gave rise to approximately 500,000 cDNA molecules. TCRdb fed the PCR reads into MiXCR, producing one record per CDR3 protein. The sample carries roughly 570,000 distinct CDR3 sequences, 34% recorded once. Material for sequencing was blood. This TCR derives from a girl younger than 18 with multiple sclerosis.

DNA of the CDR3: TGTGCCAGCAGCTTAGCCCCTAGCGGGGTCTCCAATGAGCAGTTCTTC. Its protein is CASSLAPSGVSNEQFF. The chain recombines TRBV7-6 with TRBJ2-1, with 9 bases fitting TRBD2. The CDR3 runs to 16 residues. The V gene's germline CDR1 is SGHVS and CDR2 FNYEAQ. V gave up 0 bases and J gave up 6 bases; unmatched junction bases: 6.